The present entry profiles one T cell receptor (beta chain) with its context. Authors' analysis steps: Estimates of nucleated cell counts were drawn from the amplification of reference gene primers. Some clones are missing from TCRdb's copy, which holds only in-frame ones; the method was immunoSEQ multiplex PCR. D and trimming come from the DNA, and the V and J calls and clone size come from that table. The sample records hundreds of thousands of clones, approximately 90% being singletons. This sample is part of a study of blood T cell repertoires in COVID-19. Per the germline V gene, CDR1 is MGHRA and CDR2 is YSYEKL. The length of the CDR3 is 16 residues. V lost 3 bases, J lost 6 bases, and 17 bases lay in between.

The receptor comes from a man aged 40-55 years with acute or convalescent COVID-19. The chain links TRBV4-1 to TRBJ2-2; tentatively, D is TRBD2 (6 bases). Source material: peripheral blood. The CDR3 nucleotides are TGCGCCAGCAGCCAGGAAGGGACTCCTCGTTCCGGGGAGCTGTTTTTT. It codes for CASSQEGTPRSGELFF.